This TCR beta chain was sequenced during a study of CD8+ T cells in alopecia areata. Turning to the study itself: The graft donors were approximately 6-12-month-old C3H/HeJ mice with spontaneous alopecia, and their skin went to 7-10-week-old female C3H/HeJ mice.

Markers including CD4, CD8alpha, NKG2D and NKG2ACE guided sorting of pooled cutaneous lymph node cells. The sequencing template was cDNA reverse transcribed from extracted RNA. The assay was immunoSEQ multiplex PCR, and TCRdb's table has in-frame clones only and misses some. The sample has 290,000 or so clones, none seen only once; the top ten hold roughly 1.2%. Germline values: CDR1 NSHNY, CDR2 SYGAGN. The length of the CDR3 is 13 residues. With regard to this clone: Antigen unknown. Gene names and germline match the mouse. Read sequence stops 4 residues before the CDR3 end, and the germline J gene provides the missing end.

Study results and caveats: An increase in clonality over normal scalp was evident in lesional scalp, especially alopecia totalis/universalis. TCRs were shared less clearly across patients than in mice, possibly for HLA-related reasons.

The origin of this receptor is a C3H/HeJ mouse with alopecia areata. MHC haplotype here: H2-k. The chain is built from TRBV13-1 and TRBJ2-7; a possible D gene is TRBD2 (7 bases). Input material: CD4+ T cells sorted from a lymph node. This chain's CDR3 is CASSGSGGDEQYF. The covered CDR3 bases are TGTGCCAGCAGTGGGTCGGGGGGCGAT.